Included here is one T cell receptor beta chain sequence, with context. Its cognate antigen is unknown. V lost 8 bases and J lost 0, with 11 bases in between. The CDR3 runs 14 residues. Germline CDR1 LNHDA, CDR2 SQIVND (reference sequence). This sample was taken from a study of chemoradiotherapy in HPV16-positive cancers. Overall study results and limits: Better recurrence-free survival went with HPV-responsive T-cell expansion in HPV16-positive patients. Non-HPV-specific T cells did not expand in tumors during treatment, whereas candidate HPV-specific clones and E7-related motifs did.

Measured with immunoSEQ multiplex PCR; TCRdb has only the in-frame clones, and not every one. The table lists 25,000 to 40,000 clones, around 87% of them singletons, with roughly 2% in the top ten. The chain uses TRBV19 and TRBJ2-1; D not resolved. The sample was blood, taken from a patient who underwent chemoradiotherapy. This clonotype was obtained from a human donor with HPV-associated anogenital cancer. The CDR3 region has the DNA TGTGCCAGTGCCTGGTCGAACTCCTACAATGAGCAGTTCTTC. This encodes CASAWSNSYNEQFF.